This TCR beta chain was found in a study of blood T cell repertoires in COVID-19. Clones were read by immunoSEQ multiplex PCR, and TCRdb kept only the in-frame ones, dropping some. This table has 40,000 or so clones, around 84% appearing once. The sequencing sample was made of peripheral blood. The TCR sequence derives from a man in his 60s with COVID-19, enrolled during active disease.

CDR3 coding DNA: TGTGCCTGGGGCGGGACTAGCGGGAGGGGTAGTAATGAGCAGTTCTTC. As protein: CAWGGTSGRGSNEQFF. The V call is TRBV30, the J call TRBJ2-1; 16 nucleotides agree with TRBD2. Losses at the gene ends were 5 bases for V and 7 bases for J; bases not matched to a gene: 8. The CDR3 runs 16 residues. The germline gives CDR1 GTSNPN, CDR2 SVGIG (reference sequence). Variable domain in full (rest from reference TRBV30 and TRBJ2-1): SQTIHQWPATLVQPVGSPLSLECTVEGTSNPNLYWYRQAAGRGLQLLFYSVGIGQISSEVPQNLSASRPQDRQFILSSKKLLLSDSGFYLCAWGGTSGRGSNEQFFGPGTRLTVL.